Shown below are 32 T cell receptor beta chains from a single sample sequenced in a study of identical twins. MiXCR, applied by TCRdb to the 5' RACE reads, yields one record per CDR3 protein. The table has some 500,000 distinct CDR3 sequences, roughly an eighth seen once. These data were also reused for a study on yellow fever vaccine responses in identical twins.

Sequenced: CD4+ T cells sorted from blood. These receptors all come from a woman between 18 and 30 years old in good health.

The sample holds a few counts of this clonotype. The genes are TRBV29-1 and TRBJ2-3, with TRBD2 as a possible D gene (5 bases). The CDR3 covers 13 residues. With 3 bases removed from V and 1 base from J, the gap between germline ends came to 8 bases. CDR1 is SQVTM and CDR2 is ANQGSEA in the germline V gene. CDR3 loop: CSVDERGTDTQYF. In DNA, the CDR3 is TGCAGCGTTGACGAGAGGGGCACAGATACGCAGTATTTT.

This clonotype was seen more than once but under ten times. The rearrangement links TRBV30 to TRBJ2-5; D is possibly TRBD2 (6 bases). This CDR3 has 13 residues. Germline CDR1 is GTSNPN and CDR2 is SVGIG (reference sequence). V lost 1 base to trimming and J lost 5 bases, with 11 bases between them. Here the CDR3 DNA reads TGTGCCTGGAGTGATAGCGGCAAGGAGACCCAGTACTTC. It yields the protein CAWSDSGKETQYF.

The table lists this clonotype with a count of one. The chain recombines TRBV20-1 with TRBJ2-6; D remains ambiguous. V was shortened by 3 bases and J by 0 bases, with 6 bases between the two germline ends. The CDR3 sequence is 14 residues long. Germline assignment: CDR1 DFQATT and CDR2 SNEGSKA (reference sequence). CDR3 in DNA: TGCAGTGCTAGCCAGAGCTCTGGGGCCAACGTCCTGACTTTC. It is translated as CSASQSSGANVLTF.

Comment on this clonotype: This could be a read error, since a much larger clone is one nucleotide away. The chain carries TRBV6-1 and TRBJ2-7; D not resolved. CDR3 size: 14 residues. Trimming stripped 10 bases from V and 0 bases from J, with 16 bases between. Germline-derived CDR1 and CDR2 are MNHNS and SASEGT. The CDR3 loop is CATSETGNSYEQYF. The CDR3 nucleotides are TGTGCCACAAGCGAGACCGGCAACTCCTACGAGCAGTACTTC.

The V call is TRBV2, the J call TRBJ2-3; 9 bases are shared with TRBD2. Germline lookup yields CDR1 SNHLY and CDR2 FYNNEI. This CDR3 is 15 amino acids long. The trim removed 7 bases at V and 2 bases at J, leaving 7 bases unmatched. CDR3 in DNA: TGTGCCAGCAAGGGTAGCGGGAGTCCCACAGATACGCAGTATTTT. This codes for CASKGSGSPTDTQYF.

Only a few counts were recorded for this clonotype. This rearrangement joins TRBV7-9 to TRBJ2-3, with 7 bases that match TRBD2. The germline V gene has CDR1 SEHNR and CDR2 FQNEAQ (reference sequence). This CDR3 comprises 16 residues. Trimming cost V 5 bases and J 0 bases; bases outside gene matches: 8. In nucleotides, the CDR3 is TGTGCCAGCAGCCTAACTAGCGAAGAAAGCACAGATACGCAGTATTTT. Translating gives CASSLTSEESTDTQYF.

This clonotype was detected a few times. The chain employs TRBV7-9 and TRBJ1-2; no definite D call. The germline V gene has CDR1 SEHNR and CDR2 FQNEAQ (reference sequence). The CDR3 consists of 17 residues. With 2 bases removed from V and 8 bases from J, the gap between germline ends came to 24 bases. The CDR3, as DNA: TGTGCCAGCAGCTTAAGGGAACCGATAGGAATCGGGTGGGGCTACACCTTC. Protein: CASSLREPIGIGWGYTF.

The rearrangement uses TRBV11-2 and TRBJ2-2; D unresolved. Germline V lookup: CDR1 SGHAT, CDR2 FQNNGV. V lost 4 bases and J 6 bases, leaving 15 bases between the germline ends. The CDR3 has 15 amino acids. The CDR3: CASSSGSGGSGELFF. The DNA of the CDR3 is TGTGCCAGCAGCTCTGGGTCTGGTGGATCCGGGGAGCTGTTTTTT.

At least ten counts were recorded for this clonotype. The rearrangement links TRBV15 to TRBJ2-2; D unresolved. Germline CDR1 is LNHNV and CDR2 is YYDKDF (reference sequence). This CDR3 comprises 17 residues. V gave up 2 bases and J gave up 0 bases, with 13 bases separating them. The CDR3 region is CATSRYSPFANTGELFF. CDR3 DNA sequence: TGTGCCACCAGCAGATATTCACCGTTCGCGAACACCGGGGAGCTGTTTTTT. Drawing the rest from reference TRBV15 and TRBJ2-2, the complete variable domain is DAMVIQNPRYQVTQFGKPVTLSCSQTLNHNVMYWYQQKSSQAPKLLFHYYDKDFNNEADTPDNFQSRRPNTSFCFLDIRSPGLGDTAMYLCATSRYSPFANTGELFFGEGSRLTVL.

Many counts were recorded for this clonotype. J is TRBJ2-1 and V is TRBV7-8; D is possibly TRBD1 or TRBD2 (5 bases each). V was shortened by 5 bases and J by 8 bases, with 13 bases between the two germline ends. CDR1 and CDR2 from the germline V gene are SGHVS and FQNEAQ. The CDR3 spans 13 residues. The CDR3 coding sequence is TGTGCCAGCAGCGCATACCTGGGGGATGAGCAGTTCTTC. Translated, it gives CASSAYLGDEQFF.

The chain joins TRBV7-9 to TRBJ1-6; perhaps TRBD1 as D (5 bases). The length of the CDR3 is 15 residues. V lost 0 bases and J 7 bases, leaving 10 bases between the germline ends. Germline-derived CDR1 and CDR2 are SEHNR and FQNEAQ (reference sequence). The chain's CDR3 is CASSLAGQKNSPLHF. The CDR3 nucleotides read TGTGCCAGCAGCTTAGCGGGGCAGAAGAATTCACCCCTCCACTTT.

This clonotype was counted between two and nine times. The rearrangement joins TRBV6-5 to TRBJ1-3; the D is unclear. The germline gives CDR1 MNHEY, CDR2 SVGAGI. The CDR3 consists of 16 residues. Trimming cost V 2 bases and J 0 bases, with 11 bases left between them. CDR3 residues: CASSYTGRTSGNTIYF. Written as DNA, the CDR3 is TGTGCCAGCAGTTACACCGGACGGACCTCTGGAAACACCATATATTTT.

This clonotype has a handful of counts. The J gene is TRBJ2-2, the V gene TRBV3-1; the D is unclear. Trimming pared 6 bases from V and 3 bases from J, leaving 8 bases between. CDR3 size: 13 residues. In germline, CDR1 is LGHDT, CDR2 YNNKEL (reference sequence). The CDR3 DNA follows: TGTGCCAGCAGGCCTAGGGACACCGGGGAGCTGTTTTTT. It is translated as CASRPRDTGELFF. The full variable domain, with the rest looked up from reference TRBV3-1 and TRBJ2-2, is DTAVSQTPKYLVTQMGNDKSIKCEQNLGHDTMYWYKQDSKKFLKIMFSYNNKELIINETVPNRFSPKSPDKAHLNLHINSLELGDSAVYFCASRPRDTGELFFGEGSRLTVL.

CDR3 sequence (DNA): TGTGCCAGCAATCAAGGGCATGGGTTCACCTACAATGAGCAGTTCTTC. This sequence encodes CASNQGHGFTYNEQFF. This rearrangement joins TRBV6-1 to TRBJ2-1; no clear D. V lost 7 bases and J 2 bases, leaving 18 bases between the germline ends. The CDR3 has 16 amino acids. CDR1 MNHNS and CDR2 SASEGT come from the germline V gene.

With respect to this clonotype: This may stem from a read error, because a much larger clone lies one nucleotide away. The CDR3 nucleotides read TGTGCCAGCAGTACCCGACATGCGCAGTTCTTC. Amino acid sequence: CASSTRHAQFF. This chain uses TRBV6-5 with TRBJ2-1; D is unresolved. The V end was cut by 5 bases, the J end by 12 bases, with 11 bases between. The germline gives CDR1 MNHEY, CDR2 SVGAGI. CDR3 length: 11 amino acids.

Ten or more counts support this clonotype. The V gene is TRBV5-1, the J gene TRBJ2-7; D possibly corresponds to TRBD2 (6 bases). Trimming stripped 4 bases from V and 0 bases from J, with 14 bases between. The CDR3 is 15 amino acids. In germline, CDR1 is SGHRS, CDR2 YFSETQ. CDR3 region: CASSPGLTSSYEQYF. The CDR3 DNA follows: TGCGCCAGCAGCCCCGGACTAACGAGCTCCTACGAGCAGTACTTC.

The rearrangement joins TRBV28 to TRBJ2-5, with 10 bases lining up with TRBD2. The CDR3 covers 15 residues. Germline-derived CDR1 and CDR2 are MDHEN and SYDVKM. The V and J ends lost 5 bases and 4 bases, in that order; junction bases with no gene match: 7. CDR3 sequence: CASSLAGEGGETQYF. As DNA, the CDR3 is TGTGCCAGCAGTCTAGCGGGAGAGGGGGGAGAGACCCAGTACTTC. Full variable domain (remainder filled in from reference TRBV28 and TRBJ2-5): DVKVTQSSRYLVKRTGEKVFLECVQDMDHENMFWYRQDPGLGLRLIYFSYDVKMKEKGDIPEGYSVSREKKERFSLILESASTNQTSMYLCASSLAGEGGETQYFGPGTRLLVL.

The chain couples TRBV14 to TRBJ2-7; 9 bases align to TRBD1. V lost 3 bases and J lost 4; bases outside the gene matches: 19. Germline V gene lookup returns CDR1 SGHDN and CDR2 FVKESK. The CDR3 loop spans 19 amino acids. CDR3 sequence reads: CASSQRGTGSQEKVYEQYF. The CDR3, as DNA: TGTGCCAGCAGCCAGAGGGGGACAGGGTCTCAGGAAAAGGTGTACGAGCAGTACTTC.

This chain joins TRBV12-3 or TRBV12-4 and TRBJ2-1; D ambiguous. CDR3 length: 14 residues. V gave up 7 bases and J gave up 3 bases, with 13 bases separating them. CDR3 sequence (DNA): TGTGCCAGCACCGGGCAGATTCTCTACAATGAGCAGTTCTTC. This gives the protein CASTGQILYNEQFF.

The chain is built from TRBV20-1 and TRBJ1-2; no reliable D call. Germline CDR1 reads DFQATT; CDR2 reads SNEGSKA (reference sequence). The CDR3 runs 14 residues. The V and J ends lost 3 bases and 0 bases respectively, with 11 bases between them. The CDR3 spells CSASLPIANYGYTF. The DNA of the CDR3 is TGCAGTGCTAGCTTGCCGATTGCTAACTATGGCTACACCTTC.

This chain links TRBV3-1 with TRBJ2-5; 7 bases match TRBD2. The CDR3 has 18 residues. Germline CDR1 is LGHDT and CDR2 is YNNKEL (reference sequence). V shed 1 base and J 2 bases; nucleotides not matched to a gene: 13. DNA for the CDR3: TGTGCCAGCAGCCAAGTTCTGGCCGGGCTAGCGGAACAAGAGACCCAGTACTTC. Protein sequence: CASSQVLAGLAEQETQYF.

This clonotype was recorded many times. The chain links TRBV10-3 to TRBJ2-3, with D unclear. Germline V lookup: CDR1 ENHRY, CDR2 SYGVKD. This CDR3 comprises 13 residues. V gave up 4 bases and J gave up 6 bases, with 11 bases separating them. As DNA, the CDR3 is TGTGCCATCAGTGGCGACGTTGCGGATACGCAGTATTTT. It translates to CAISGDVADTQYF.

The V and J genes are TRBV12-3 or TRBV12-4 and TRBJ2-1; 7 bases are a match to TRBD2. This CDR3 has 16 amino acids. After removal of 6 bases from V and 3 bases from J, the junction contained 11 bases not matched to a gene. CDR3 in DNA: TGTGCCAGCAGCCGTCCCTTGGGGGGGGTCTACAATGAGCAGTTCTTC. This sequence encodes CASSRPLGGVYNEQFF.

This clonotype was seen more than once but under ten times. This chain joins TRBV20-1 and TRBJ2-2; D unclear. Germline loops: CDR1 DFQATT, CDR2 SNEGSKA (reference sequence). Trimming left V 3 bases short and J 7 bases short, with 9 bases between. The length of the CDR3 is 12 residues. The CDR3 spells CSARAMYGELFF. The CDR3 DNA sequence: TGCAGTGCTAGGGCCATGTACGGGGAGCTGTTTTTT.

The V gene is TRBV3-1, the J gene TRBJ2-5; 11 nucleotides agree with TRBD1. The V gene's germline CDR1 is LGHDT and CDR2 YNNKEL (reference sequence). V lost 2 bases and J lost 1; bases outside the gene matches: 3. The CDR3 is 16 amino acids. This CDR3 reads CASSQRDRGTQETQYF. The CDR3, as DNA: TGTGCCAGCAGCCAACGGGACAGGGGGACCCAAGAGACCCAGTACTTC.

The gene calls are TRBV10-1 and TRBJ2-3, with a possible D match to TRBD2 (6 bases). The CDR3 is 16 amino acids. The germline gives CDR1 WNHNN, CDR2 SYGVQD (reference sequence). Trimming shortened V by 6 bases and J by 6 bases, and 22 bases separated the two germline ends. The DNA for the CDR3 is TGCGCCAGCAGAGCCGCGGGACCCGGACCGCCGGATACGCAGTATTTT. Translated, it gives CASRAAGPGPPDTQYF.

The V call is TRBV9, the J call TRBJ2-3; D gene unclear. With 0 bases removed from V and 0 bases from J, the gap between germline ends came to 8 bases. Germline V lookup: CDR1 SGDLS, CDR2 YYNGEE. This CDR3 region has 15 residues. CDR3 loop: CASSVESASTDTQYF. CDR3 coding DNA: TGTGCCAGCAGCGTAGAGAGTGCTAGCACAGATACGCAGTATTTT.

In its sample, this clonotype was seen a few times. This chain uses TRBV12-3 or TRBV12-4 with TRBJ2-5; D not certain. The CDR3 is 14 residues long. Trimming cost V 7 bases and J 5 bases, with 17 bases left between them. DNA of the CDR3: TGTGCCAGCACCTCCTCAGTTGATGGGGAGACCCAGTACTTC. It codes for CASTSSVDGETQYF.

Many counts were recorded for this clonotype. The rearrangement joins TRBV7-2 to TRBJ2-5, with D hard to call. Germline CDR1 SGHTA, CDR2 FQGNSA. V lost 5 bases to trimming and J lost 3 bases, with 7 bases between them. This CDR3 spans 12 amino acids. CDR3 residues: CASSRNKETQYF. The CDR3 bases are TGTGCCAGCAGCCGCAACAAAGAGACCCAGTACTTC.

The sample holds many counts of this clonotype. The chain couples TRBV7-2 to TRBJ2-5; D is possibly TRBD1 (5 bases). Per germline, CDR1 SGHTA and CDR2 FQGNSA. V lost 2 bases to trimming and J lost 4 bases, with 11 bases between them. The length of the CDR3 is 14 residues. The CDR3 here is CASSLRGPRETQYF. The DNA for the CDR3 is TGTGCCAGCAGCTTAAGGGGCCCTAGAGAGACCCAGTACTTC.

CDR3 nucleotide sequence: TGTGCCAGCAGCCAACTTAGCGGGAACACTGAAGCTTTCTTT. Its translation is CASSQLSGNTEAFF. The V call is TRBV3-1, the J call TRBJ1-1; D uncertain. CDR3 size: 14 residues. Germline CDR1 LGHDT, CDR2 YNNKEL (reference sequence). V gave up 2 bases and J gave up 1 base, with 8 bases separating them.

This clonotype was observed a few times. This chain uses TRBV7-2 with TRBJ1-2; D uncertain. There are 12 residues in the CDR3. Trimming pared 2 bases from V and 8 bases from J, leaving 9 bases between. CDR1 is SGHTA, CDR2 FQGNSA, per germline. In nucleotides, the CDR3 is TGTGCCAGCAGCTTATTGGCGAAAGGCTACACCTTC. Its protein is CASSLLAKGYTF. Combining the CDR3 with reference TRBV7-2 and TRBJ1-2 gives the whole variable domain GAGVSQSPSNKVTEKGKDVELRCDPISGHTALYWYRQSLGQGLEFLIYFQGNSAPDKSGLPSDRFSAERTGGSVSTLTIQRTQQEDSAVYLCASSLLAKGYTFGSGTRLTVV.